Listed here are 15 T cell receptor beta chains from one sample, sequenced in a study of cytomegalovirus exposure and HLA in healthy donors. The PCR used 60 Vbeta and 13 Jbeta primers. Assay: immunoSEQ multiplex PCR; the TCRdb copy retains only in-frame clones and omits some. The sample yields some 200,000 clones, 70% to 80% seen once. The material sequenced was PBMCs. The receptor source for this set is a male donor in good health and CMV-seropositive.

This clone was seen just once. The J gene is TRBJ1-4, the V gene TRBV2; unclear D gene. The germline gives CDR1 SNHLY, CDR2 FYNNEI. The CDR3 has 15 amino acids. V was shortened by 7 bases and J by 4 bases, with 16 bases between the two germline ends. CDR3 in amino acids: CASTPLRAFNEKLFF. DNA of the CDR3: TGTGCCAGCACTCCTCTGCGGGCCTTTAATGAAAAACTGTTTTTT. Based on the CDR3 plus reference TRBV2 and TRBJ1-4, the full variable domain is EPEVTQTPSHQVTQMGQEVILRCVPISNHLYFYWYRQILGQKVEFLVSFYNNEISEKSEIFDDQFSVERPDGSNFTLKIRSTKLEDSAMYFCASTPLRAFNEKLFFGSGTQLSVL.

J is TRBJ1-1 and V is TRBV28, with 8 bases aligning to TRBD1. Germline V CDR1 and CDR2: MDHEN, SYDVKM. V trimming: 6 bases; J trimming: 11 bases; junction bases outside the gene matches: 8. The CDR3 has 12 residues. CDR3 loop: CASSQQGVRAFF. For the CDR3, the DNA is TGTGCCAGCAGCCAACAGGGGGTAAGGGCTTTCTTT.

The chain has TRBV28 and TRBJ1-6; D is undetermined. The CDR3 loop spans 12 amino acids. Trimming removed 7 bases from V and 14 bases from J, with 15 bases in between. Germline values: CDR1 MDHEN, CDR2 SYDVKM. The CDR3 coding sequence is TGTGCCAGCAATTCAAGGAACCTAGCCCTCCACTTT. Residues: CASNSRNLALHF.

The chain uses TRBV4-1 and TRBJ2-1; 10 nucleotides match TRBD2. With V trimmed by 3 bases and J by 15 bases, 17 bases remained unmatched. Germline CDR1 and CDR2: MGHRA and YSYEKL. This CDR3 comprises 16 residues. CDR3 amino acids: CASSHVEREGRRLRFF. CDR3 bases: TGCGCCAGCAGCCACGTAGAGCGGGAGGGCCGACGGTTGCGGTTCTTC.

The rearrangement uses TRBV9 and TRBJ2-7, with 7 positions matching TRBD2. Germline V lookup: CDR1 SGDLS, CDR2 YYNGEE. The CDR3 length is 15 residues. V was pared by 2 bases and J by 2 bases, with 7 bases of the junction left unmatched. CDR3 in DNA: TGTGCCAGCAGCGTCCGTGCGGGAGATACCTACGAGCAGTACTTC. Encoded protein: CASSVRAGDTYEQYF.

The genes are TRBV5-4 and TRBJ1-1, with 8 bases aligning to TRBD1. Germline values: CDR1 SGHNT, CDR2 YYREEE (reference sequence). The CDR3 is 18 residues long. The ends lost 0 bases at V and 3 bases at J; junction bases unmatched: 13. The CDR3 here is CASSLALSGGRKDTEAFF. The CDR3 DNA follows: TGTGCCAGCAGCTTGGCTTTGTCAGGGGGCAGGAAGGACACTGAAGCTTTCTTT.

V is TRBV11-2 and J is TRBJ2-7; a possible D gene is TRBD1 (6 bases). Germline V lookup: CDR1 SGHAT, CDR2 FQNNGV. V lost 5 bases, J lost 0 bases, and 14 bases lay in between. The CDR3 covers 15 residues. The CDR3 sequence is CASSQGFESSYEQYF. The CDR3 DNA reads TGTGCCAGCAGCCAGGGGTTTGAGAGCTCCTACGAGCAGTACTTC.

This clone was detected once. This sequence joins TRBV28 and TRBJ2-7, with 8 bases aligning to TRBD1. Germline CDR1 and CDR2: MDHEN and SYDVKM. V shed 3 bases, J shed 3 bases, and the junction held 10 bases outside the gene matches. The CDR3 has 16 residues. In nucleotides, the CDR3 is TGTGCCAGCAGTTTTTCAGGGGGCAGCGGGTTCTACGAGCAGTACTTC. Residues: CASSFSGGSGFYEQYF.

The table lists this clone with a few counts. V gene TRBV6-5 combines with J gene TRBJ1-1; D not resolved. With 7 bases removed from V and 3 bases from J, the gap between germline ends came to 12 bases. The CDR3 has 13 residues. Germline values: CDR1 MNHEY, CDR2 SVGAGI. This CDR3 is CASTHLGDTEAFF. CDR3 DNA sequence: TGTGCCAGCACCCACCTTGGAGACACTGAAGCTTTCTTT.

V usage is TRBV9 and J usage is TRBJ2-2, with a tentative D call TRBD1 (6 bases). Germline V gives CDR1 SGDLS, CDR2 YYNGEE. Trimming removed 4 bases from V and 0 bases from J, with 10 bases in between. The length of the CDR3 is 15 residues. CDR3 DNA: TGTGCCAGCAGCCCGAGGACAGCGAACACCGGGGAGCTGTTTTTT. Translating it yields CASSPRTANTGELFF. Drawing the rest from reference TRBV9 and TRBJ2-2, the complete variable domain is DSGVTQTPKHLITATGQRVTLRCSPRSGDLSVYWYQQSLDQGLQFLIQYYNGEERAKGNILERFSAQQFPDLHSELNLSSLELGDSALYFCASSPRTANTGELFFGEGSRLTVL.

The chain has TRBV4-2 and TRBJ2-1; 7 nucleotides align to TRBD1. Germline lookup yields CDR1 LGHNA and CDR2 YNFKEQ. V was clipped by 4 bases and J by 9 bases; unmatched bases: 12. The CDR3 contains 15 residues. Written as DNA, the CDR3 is TGTGCCAGCAGCCTGTGGGTTACAGGGGAGTTTGAGCAGTTCTTC. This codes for CASSLWVTGEFEQFF.

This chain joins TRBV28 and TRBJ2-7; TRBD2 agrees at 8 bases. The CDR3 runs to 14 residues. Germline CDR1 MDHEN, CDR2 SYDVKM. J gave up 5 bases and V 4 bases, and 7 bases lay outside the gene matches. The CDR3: CASSSGTRGNEQYF. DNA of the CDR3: TGTGCCAGCAGTTCCGGGACTAGGGGCAACGAGCAGTACTTC.

CDR3 sequence reads: CASSQVELLSTDTQYF. Written as DNA, the CDR3 is TGCGCCAGCAGCCAAGTAGAGCTCCTTAGCACAGATACGCAGTATTTT. The rearrangement joins TRBV4-3 to TRBJ2-3; no clear D. V was shortened by 1 base and J by 0 bases, with 11 bases between the two germline ends. CDR1 is LGHNA and CDR2 is YSLEER in the germline V gene. This CDR3 is built from 16 residues.

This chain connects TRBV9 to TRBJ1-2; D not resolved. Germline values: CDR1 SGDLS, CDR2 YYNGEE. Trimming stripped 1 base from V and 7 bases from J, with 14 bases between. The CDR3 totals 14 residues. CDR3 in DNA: TGTGCCAGCAGCGTACGCGCGGGCAGCCGTGGCTACACCTTC. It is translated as CASSVRAGSRGYTF.

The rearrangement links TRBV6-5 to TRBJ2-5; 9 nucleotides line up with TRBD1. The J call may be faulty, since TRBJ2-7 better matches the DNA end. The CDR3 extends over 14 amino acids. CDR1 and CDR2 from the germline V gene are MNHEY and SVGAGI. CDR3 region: CASIIRTGDAEQYF. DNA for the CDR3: TGTGCCAGCATAATACGGACAGGGGATGCCGAGCAGTACTTC.